This TCR beta chain was identified during a study of neurological immune-mediated disorders. The authors made cDNA by 5'RACE with 10-nucleotide random UMIs. Each CDR3 protein gets one entry after TCRdb re-called the 5' RACE reads with MiXCR. The sample records roughly 76,000 distinct CDR3 sequences, 2.5% to 4% being singletons. Trimming took off 4 bases at V and 7 bases at J, with 20 bases between the two ends. CDR1 and CDR2 (germline): SGHRS, YFSETQ. This CDR3 has 16 amino acids. This clonotype was recorded at least ten times. Specimen: PBMCs. The TCR originated in a woman in her forties or fifties with multiple sclerosis. This sequence joins TRBV5-1 and TRBJ2-2; D may be TRBD2 (7 bases). The CDR3: CASSPLSGGAHGELFF. The CDR3 region has the DNA TGCGCCAGCAGCCCCTTGAGTGGGGGGGCCCACGGGGAGCTGTTTTTT.